Listed below are T cell receptor beta chains from one sample, sequenced in a study of blood T cell repertoires in COVID-19. Clones were read by immunoSEQ multiplex PCR, and TCRdb kept only the in-frame ones, dropping some. The sample shows over 300,000 clones, around 90% of them seen only once. Input material: peripheral blood. These receptors were obtained from a man younger than 30 with active or convalescent COVID-19. CDR3s include the opening cysteine and the closing phenylalanine or tryptophan. D genes are given only for firm matches. Size values are once, few and many counts, or a class for expanded clones, and some rows have none.

>TRBV7-2|TRBD2|NA|TRBJ2-5
TGTGCCAGCAGCTTAGCCCGGGGGAGGGCCGTAGAGACCCAGTACTTC
CASSLARGRAVETQYF
>TRBV4-1|NA|NA|TRBJ1-2
TGCGCCAGCAGCCAAGGGGGGGAGTATGGCTACACCTTC
CASSQGGEYGYTF
>TRBV19|TRBD1|NA|TRBJ1-5
TGTGCCAGTAGTATGCTGAGGGGGCCGGGCCAGCCCCAGCATTTT
CASSMLRGPGQPQHF
>TRBV19|TRBD2|NA|TRBJ2-2
TGTGCCAGTAGAAGACTAGCGGGGGGGCCGAGGAACACCGGGGAGCTGTTTTTT
CASRRLAGGPRNTGELFF
>TRBV7-8|NA|once|TRBJ2-5
TGTGCCAGCAGCCCCTCCCCCAGAGAGACCCAGTACTTC
CASSPSPRETQYF
>TRBV3-1/TRBV3-2|NA|once|TRBJ2-1
TGTGCCAGCAGCAGGGCTAGCGTCTACAATGAGCAGTTCTTC
CASSRASVYNEQFF
>TRBV3-1/TRBV3-2|NA|NA|TRBJ2-7
TGTGCCAGCAGCCAAGATCGGAGGGTGGGCGAGCAGTACTTC
CASSQDRRVGEQYF
>TRBV6-6|NA|NA|TRBJ1-5
TGTGCCAGCAGTTACTCAGCCGGCGGGCCCCAGCATTTT
CASSYSAGGPQHF
>TRBV28|TRBD1|NA|TRBJ1-5
TGTGCCAGCAGGAAGGGACAGGGGGCACGGAGCAATCAGCCCCAGCATTTT
CASRKGQGARSNQPQHF
>TRBV29-1|NA|NA|TRBJ1-3
TGCAGCGTTGCGGGGATCTCTGGAAACACCATATATTTT
CSVAGISGNTIYF
>TRBV6-5|TRBD1|NA|TRBJ2-5
TGTGCCAGCAGACAGGGGGGAGTAGAGACCCAGTACTTC
CASRQGGVETQYF
>TRBV10-3|TRBD1|NA|TRBJ1-2
TGTGCCATCAGTGAAGGGACAGGGGTCCTTAACTATGGCTACACCTTC
CAISEGTGVLNYGYTF
>TRBV7-8|NA|NA|TRBJ2-3
TGTGCCAGCAGCCCTGGGGCAAAGGGGGCCTCCATGTGGGGGACTGGGTCGCCAGATACGCAGTATTTT
CASSPGAKGASMWGTGSPDTQYF
>TRBV9|NA|NA|TRBJ2-3
TGTGCCAGCAGCGCACAACCCCCCGCAGATACGCAGTATTTT
CASSAQPPADTQYF
>TRBV7-9|TRBD1|NA|TRBJ2-2
TGTGCCAGCAGCTTAGCGAACAGGGGGCTAAACACCGGGGAGCTGTTTTTT
CASSLANRGLNTGELFF
>TRBV18|TRBD2|NA|TRBJ2-3
TGTGCCAGCTCCCCAAGCGGGGGGGCTAGCACAGATACGCAGTATTTT
CASSPSGGASTDTQYF
>TRBV4-3|NA|NA|TRBJ1-3
TGCGCCAGCAGCCAAGATTTCGTGTCCTCTGGAAACACCATATATTTT
CASSQDFVSSGNTIYF
>TRBV4-1|NA|NA|TRBJ2-7
TGCGCCAGCAGCCCAAGCGGCGCCTACGAGCAGTACTTC
CASSPSGAYEQYF